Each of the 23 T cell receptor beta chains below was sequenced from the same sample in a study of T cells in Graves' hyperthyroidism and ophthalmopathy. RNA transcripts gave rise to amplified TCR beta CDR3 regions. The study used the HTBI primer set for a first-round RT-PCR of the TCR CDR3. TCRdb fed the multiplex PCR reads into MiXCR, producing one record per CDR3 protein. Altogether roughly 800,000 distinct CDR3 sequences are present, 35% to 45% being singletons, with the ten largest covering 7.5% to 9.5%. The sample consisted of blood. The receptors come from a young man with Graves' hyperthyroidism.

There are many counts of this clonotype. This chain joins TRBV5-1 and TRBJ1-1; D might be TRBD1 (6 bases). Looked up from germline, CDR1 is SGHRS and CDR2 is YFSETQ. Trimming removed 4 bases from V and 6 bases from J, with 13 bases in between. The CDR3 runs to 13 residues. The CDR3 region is CASSPTGKPEAFF. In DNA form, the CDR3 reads TGCGCCAGCAGCCCTACAGGGAAACCTGAAGCTTTCTTT.

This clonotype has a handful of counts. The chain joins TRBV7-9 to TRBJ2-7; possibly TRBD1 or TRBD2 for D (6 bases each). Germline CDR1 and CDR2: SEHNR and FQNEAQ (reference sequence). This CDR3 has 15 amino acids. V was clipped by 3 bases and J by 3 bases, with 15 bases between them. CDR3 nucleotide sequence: TGTGCCAGCAGCTTGGCCGGGGGCTTGGGCTACGAGCAGTACTTC. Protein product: CASSLAGGLGYEQYF.

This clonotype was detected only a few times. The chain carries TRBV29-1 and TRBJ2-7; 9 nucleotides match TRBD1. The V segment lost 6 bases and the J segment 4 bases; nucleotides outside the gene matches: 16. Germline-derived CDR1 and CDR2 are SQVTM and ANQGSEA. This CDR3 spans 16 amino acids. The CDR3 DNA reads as TGCAGCGTCTTACAAGAGGGACAGGGTCTAGGGTACGAGCAGTACTTC. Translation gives CSVLQEGQGLGYEQYF.

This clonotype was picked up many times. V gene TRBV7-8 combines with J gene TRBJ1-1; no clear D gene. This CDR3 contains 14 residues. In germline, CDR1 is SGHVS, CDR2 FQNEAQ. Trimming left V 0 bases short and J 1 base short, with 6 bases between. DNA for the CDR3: TGTGCCAGCAGCTTAGCGAAGGGGAACACTGAAGCTTTCTTT. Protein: CASSLAKGNTEAFF.

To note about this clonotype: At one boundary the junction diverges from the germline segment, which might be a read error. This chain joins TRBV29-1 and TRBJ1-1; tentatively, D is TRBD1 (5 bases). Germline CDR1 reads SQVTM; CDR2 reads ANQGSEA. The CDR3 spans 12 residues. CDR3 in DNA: TGCAGCGTAGGGACCCCGAACAATGAAGCTTTCTTT. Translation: CSVGTPNNEAFF.

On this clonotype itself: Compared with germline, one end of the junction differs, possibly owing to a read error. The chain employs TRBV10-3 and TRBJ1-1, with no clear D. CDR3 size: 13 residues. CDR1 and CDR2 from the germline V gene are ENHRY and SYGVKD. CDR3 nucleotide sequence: TGTGCCAGCAGTGTTCAGGAGAACACTGAAGCTTTCTTT. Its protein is CASSVQENTEAFF.

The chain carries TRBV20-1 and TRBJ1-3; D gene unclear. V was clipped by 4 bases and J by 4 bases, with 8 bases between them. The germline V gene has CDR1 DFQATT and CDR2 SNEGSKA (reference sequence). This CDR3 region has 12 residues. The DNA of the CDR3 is TGCAGTGCTATCGACCAGGGAAACACCATATATTTT. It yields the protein CSAIDQGNTIYF.

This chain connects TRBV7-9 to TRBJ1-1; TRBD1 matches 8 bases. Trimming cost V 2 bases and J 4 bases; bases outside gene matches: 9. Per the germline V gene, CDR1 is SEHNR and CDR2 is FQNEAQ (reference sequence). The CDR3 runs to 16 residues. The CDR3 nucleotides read TGTGCCAGCAGCTTACTGGGACAGGAGGCCGGCACTGAAGCTTTCTTT. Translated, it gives CASSLLGQEAGTEAFF.

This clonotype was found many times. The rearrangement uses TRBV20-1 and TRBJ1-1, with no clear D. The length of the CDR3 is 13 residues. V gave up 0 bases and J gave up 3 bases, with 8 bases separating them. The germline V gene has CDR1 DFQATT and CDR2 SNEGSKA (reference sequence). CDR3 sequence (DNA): TGCAGTGCTAGAGAGACGGACTACACTGAAGCTTTCTTT. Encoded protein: CSARETDYTEAFF.

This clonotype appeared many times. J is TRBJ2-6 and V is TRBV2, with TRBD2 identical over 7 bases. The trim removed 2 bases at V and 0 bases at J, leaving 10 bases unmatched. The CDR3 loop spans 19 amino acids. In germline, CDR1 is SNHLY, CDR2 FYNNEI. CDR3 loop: CASSERAGIGGSGANVLTF. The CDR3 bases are TGTGCCAGCAGTGAACGAGCGGGAATTGGCGGCTCTGGGGCCAACGTCCTGACTTTC. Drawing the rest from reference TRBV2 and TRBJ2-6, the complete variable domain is EPEVTQTPSHQVTQMGQEVILRCVPISNHLYFYWYRQILGQKVEFLVSFYNNEISEKSEIFDDQFSVERPDGSNFTLKIRSTKLEDSAMYFCASSERAGIGGSGANVLTFGAGSRLTVL.

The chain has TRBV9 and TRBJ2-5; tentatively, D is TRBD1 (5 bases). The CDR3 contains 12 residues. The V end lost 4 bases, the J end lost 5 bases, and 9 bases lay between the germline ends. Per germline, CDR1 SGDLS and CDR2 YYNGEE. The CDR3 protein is CASSHRWETQYF. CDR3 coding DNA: TGTGCCAGCAGCCACAGGTGGGAGACCCAGTACTTC.

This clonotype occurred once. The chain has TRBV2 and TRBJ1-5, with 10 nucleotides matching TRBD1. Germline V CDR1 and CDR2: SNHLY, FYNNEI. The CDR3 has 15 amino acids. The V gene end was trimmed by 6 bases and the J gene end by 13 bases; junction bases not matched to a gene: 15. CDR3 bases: TGTGCCAGCAGGAGGACCGGGACAGGGGATAGCAATCAGCATTTT. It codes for CASRRTGTGDSNQHF.

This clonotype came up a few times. CDR3 coding DNA: TGTGCCAGCAGCTTAGGGAGGACAGCGAACACCGGGGAGCTGTTTTTT. Translated, it gives CASSLGRTANTGELFF. V is TRBV7-9 and J is TRBJ2-2, with D possibly matching TRBD1 (6 bases). Deletions cut 1 base from V and 0 bases from J, with 9 bases between. This CDR3 is built from 16 residues. Germline V gives CDR1 SEHNR, CDR2 FQNEAQ (reference sequence).

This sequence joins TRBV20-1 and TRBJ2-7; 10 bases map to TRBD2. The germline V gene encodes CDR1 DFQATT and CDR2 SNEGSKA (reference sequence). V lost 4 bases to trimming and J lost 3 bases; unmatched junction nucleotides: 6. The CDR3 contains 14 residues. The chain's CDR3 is CSAKPTSGLYEQYF. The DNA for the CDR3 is TGCAGTGCTAAACCGACTAGCGGGCTCTACGAGCAGTACTTC.

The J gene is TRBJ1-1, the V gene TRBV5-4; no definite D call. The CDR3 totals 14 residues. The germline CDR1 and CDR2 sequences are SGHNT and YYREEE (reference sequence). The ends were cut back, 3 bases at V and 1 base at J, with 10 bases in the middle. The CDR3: CASSSDPGNTEAFF. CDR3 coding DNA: TGTGCCAGCAGCTCTGACCCGGGGAACACTGAAGCTTTCTTT.

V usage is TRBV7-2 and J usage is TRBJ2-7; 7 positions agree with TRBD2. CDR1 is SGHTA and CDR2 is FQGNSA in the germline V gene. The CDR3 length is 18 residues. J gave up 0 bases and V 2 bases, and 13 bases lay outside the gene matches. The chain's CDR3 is CASSLSRVLALSSYEQYF. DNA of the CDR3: TGTGCCAGCAGCTTAAGCCGGGTACTAGCGCTGAGCTCCTACGAGCAGTACTTC.

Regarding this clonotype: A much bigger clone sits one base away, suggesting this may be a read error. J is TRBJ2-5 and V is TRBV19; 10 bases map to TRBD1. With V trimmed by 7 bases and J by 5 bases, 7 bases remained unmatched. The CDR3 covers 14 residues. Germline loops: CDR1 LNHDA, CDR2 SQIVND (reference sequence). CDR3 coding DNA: TGTGCCAGTAACCCGACAGGGGGCAAGGAGACCCAGTACTTC. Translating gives CASNPTGGKETQYF.

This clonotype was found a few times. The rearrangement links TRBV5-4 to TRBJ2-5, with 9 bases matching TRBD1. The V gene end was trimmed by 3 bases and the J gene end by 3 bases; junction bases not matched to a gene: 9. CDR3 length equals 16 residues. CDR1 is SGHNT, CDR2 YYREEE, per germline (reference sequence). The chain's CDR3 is CASSSTYGTGKETQYF. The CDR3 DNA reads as TGTGCCAGCAGCTCGACCTACGGGACAGGGAAAGAGACCCAGTACTTC.

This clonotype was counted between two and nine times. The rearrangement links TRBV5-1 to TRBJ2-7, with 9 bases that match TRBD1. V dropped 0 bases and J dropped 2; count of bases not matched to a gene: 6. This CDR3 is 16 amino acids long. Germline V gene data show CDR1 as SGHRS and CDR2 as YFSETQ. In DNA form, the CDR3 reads TGCGCCAGCAGCTTGGAGGGGACAGGGAACGCCTACGAGCAGTACTTC. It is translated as CASSLEGTGNAYEQYF.

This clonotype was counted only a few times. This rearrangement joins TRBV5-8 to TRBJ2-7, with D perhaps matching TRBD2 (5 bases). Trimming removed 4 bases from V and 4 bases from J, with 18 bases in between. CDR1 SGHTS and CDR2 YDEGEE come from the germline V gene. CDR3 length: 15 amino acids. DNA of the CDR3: TGTGCCAGCAGCCCCCCCCCGCTGGAGGCGTACGAGCAGTACTTC. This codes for CASSPPPLEAYEQYF.

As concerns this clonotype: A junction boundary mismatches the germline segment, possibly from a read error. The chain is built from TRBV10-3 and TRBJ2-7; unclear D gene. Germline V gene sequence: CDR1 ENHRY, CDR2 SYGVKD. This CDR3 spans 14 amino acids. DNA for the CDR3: TGTGCCAGCAGTCCGGCCACCTGGACCTACGAGCAGTACTTC. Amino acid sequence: CASSPATWTYEQYF.

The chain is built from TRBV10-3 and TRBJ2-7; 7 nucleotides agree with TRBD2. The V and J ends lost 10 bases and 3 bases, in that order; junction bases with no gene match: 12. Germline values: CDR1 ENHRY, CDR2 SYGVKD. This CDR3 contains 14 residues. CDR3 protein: CASLRAGFRYEQYF. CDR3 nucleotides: TGTGCCAGCCTCCGAGCGGGGTTCCGCTACGAGCAGTACTTC.

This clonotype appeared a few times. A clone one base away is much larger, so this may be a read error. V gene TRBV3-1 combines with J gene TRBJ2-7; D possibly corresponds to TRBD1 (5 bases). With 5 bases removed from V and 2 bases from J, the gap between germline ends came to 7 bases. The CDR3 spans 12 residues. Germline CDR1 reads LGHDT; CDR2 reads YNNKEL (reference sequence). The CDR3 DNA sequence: TGTGCCAGCAGCTTCAGGGCCTACGAGCAGTACTTC. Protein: CASSFRAYEQYF.